The 25 T cell receptor beta chains below all came from one sample that was sequenced in a study of blood T cells in healthy people across ages. With a J-beta primer mix and a sample-barcoded 5' primer, a second PCR ran about 7 to 12 cycles. TCRdb re-analysed the 5' RACE reads in MiXCR, keeping a single row per CDR3 protein. The table shows approximately 1,700,000 distinct CDR3 sequences, with 30% to 40% occurring only once. The sample comprised blood. Receptors originate from a human donor in good health.

This clonotype showed up just once. V is TRBV7-2 and J is TRBJ2-1, with TRBD1 as a possible D gene (5 bases). CDR1 and CDR2 (germline): SGHTA, FQGNSA. CDR3 size: 14 residues. The V and J ends lost 2 bases and 10 bases respectively, with 15 bases between them. In DNA, the CDR3 is TGTGCCAGCAGCTTATATCCAAAGGGGTACGAGCAGTTCTTC. It yields the protein CASSLYPKGYEQFF. The complete variable domain, with remaining parts taken from reference TRBV7-2 and TRBJ2-1, reads GAGVSQSPSNKVTEKGKDVELRCDPISGHTALYWYRQSLGQGLEFLIYFQGNSAPDKSGLPSDRFSAERTGGSVSTLTIQRTQQEDSAVYLCASSLYPKGYEQFFGPGTRLTVL.

The rearrangement joins TRBV7-2 to TRBJ2-7, with D perhaps being TRBD1 or TRBD2 (5 bases each). There are 12 residues in the CDR3. Deletions cut 3 bases from V and 6 bases from J, with 9 bases between. The germline CDR1 and CDR2 sequences are SGHTA and FQGNSA. The CDR3 nucleotides are TGTGCCAGCAGCTTCCGGGGCGCCGAGCAGTACTTC. Its protein is CASSFRGAEQYF.

V and J are TRBV29-1 and TRBJ2-3; D is possibly TRBD2 (7 bases). Trimming removed 3 bases at V and 4 bases at J, with 11 bases between. Looked up from germline, CDR1 is SQVTM and CDR2 is ANQGSEA. This CDR3 spans 13 amino acids. CDR3 in DNA: TGCAGCGTTGATAGGGGGGGACCAGATACGCAGTATTTT. It is translated as CSVDRGGPDTQYF.

This clonotype was seen many times. The chain recombines TRBV20-1 with TRBJ1-2, with D unclear. Germline V gene sequence: CDR1 DFQATT, CDR2 SNEGSKA (reference sequence). This CDR3 has 10 residues. Trimming removed 6 bases from V and 3 bases from J, with 5 bases in between. CDR3 amino acids: CSAPDYGYTF. CDR3 DNA sequence: TGCAGTGCCCCGGACTATGGCTACACCTTC.

This clonotype has more than one count but fewer than ten. V is TRBV28 and J is TRBJ2-1; TRBD2 is a possible D gene (6 bases). In germline, CDR1 is MDHEN, CDR2 SYDVKM. Deletions cut 7 bases from V and 0 bases from J, with 13 bases between. This CDR3 spans 15 amino acids. The CDR3 nucleotides read TGTGCCAGCACCCCCTGGGGGGACTCCTACAATGAGCAGTTCTTC. Translating it yields CASTPWGDSYNEQFF.

This clonotype was observed a few times. The chain couples TRBV10-3 to TRBJ2-1; D is perhaps TRBD1 or TRBD2 (7 bases each). The CDR3 has 12 residues. In germline, CDR1 is ENHRY, CDR2 SYGVKD. Trimming took off 10 bases at V and 10 bases at J, with 17 bases between the two ends. The CDR3 reads CASQTRGGEQFF. The CDR3 DNA reads TGTGCCAGTCAAACCAGGGGGGGGGAGCAGTTCTTC.

This clonotype turned up a few times. The chain couples TRBV6-1 to TRBJ1-5; 7 positions match TRBD1. Per germline, CDR1 MNHNS and CDR2 SASEGT. With 6 bases clipped from V and 4 bases from J, the junction kept 12 bases outside the gene matches. This CDR3 is 16 amino acids long. CDR3 sequence reads: CASRAPGTELNQPQHF. CDR3 coding DNA: TGTGCCAGCAGAGCCCCCGGGACAGAGTTAAATCAGCCCCAGCATTTT.

This clonotype came up a few times. The chain carries TRBV11-2 and TRBJ2-4, with 9 bases identical to TRBD2. The assigned J gene may be wrong: the sequence end matches TRBJ2-7 better. The CDR3 is 14 residues long. The V gene's germline CDR1 is SGHAT and CDR2 FQNNGV. In DNA form, the CDR3 reads TGTGCCAGCAGCCGGACTAGCGTTATCAACGAGCAGTACTTC. It encodes CASSRTSVINEQYF.

This chain connects TRBV21-1 to TRBJ2-7; the listed D gene, TRBD1, was not tested against the DNA. The J call may not be correct, given that the DNA end is closer to TRBJ2-5. TRBV21-1 is a documented pseudogene. This CDR3 has 15 amino acids. As DNA, the CDR3 is TGTGCCAGCAGCAAAGGGACCTGGACAGGCGAGACCCAGTACTTC. This translates into CASSKGTWTGETQYF.

This clonotype turned up a few times. The chain links TRBV6-1 to TRBJ2-4; D gene unclear. The J call may be in error: the DNA end matches TRBJ2-7 better. Germline V lookup: CDR1 MNHNS, CDR2 SASEGT. The CDR3 totals 16 residues. The CDR3 sequence is CASSESPHQDMDEQYF. CDR3 DNA: TGTGCCAGCAGTGAATCGCCCCACCAGGATATGGACGAGCAGTACTTC.

This chain joins TRBV7-9 and TRBJ2-5; D remains unclear. The length of the CDR3 is 13 residues. V was shortened by 4 bases and J by 4 bases, with 10 bases between the two germline ends. The germline gives CDR1 SEHNR, CDR2 FQNEAQ (reference sequence). DNA for the CDR3: TGTGCCAGCAGCTCAGGTTGGGGAGAGACCCAGTACTTC. This translates into CASSSGWGETQYF.

This CDR3 reads CASSLEQTIYNEQFF. The CDR3 DNA reads TGTGCCAGCAGCTTGGAACAGACGATATACAATGAGCAGTTCTTC. This chain links TRBV7-2 with TRBJ2-1; D not resolved. The CDR3 runs to 15 residues. The V gene's germline CDR1 is SGHTA and CDR2 FQGNSA. The V end lost 3 bases, the J end lost 4 bases, and 13 bases lay between the germline ends.

This rearrangement joins TRBV19 to TRBJ2-1; D perhaps matches TRBD2 (7 bases). Germline V gene lookup returns CDR1 LNHDA and CDR2 SQIVND (reference sequence). Trimming pared 1 base from V and 4 bases from J, leaving 11 bases between. CDR3 length equals 15 residues. The CDR3 coding sequence is TGTGCCAGTAGTATAGGGCGGGGGCTATACAATGAGCAGTTCTTC. Translating it yields CASSIGRGLYNEQFF. Looking up the rest from reference TRBV19 and TRBJ2-1 gives the full variable domain: DGGITQSPKYLFRKEGQNVTLSCEQNLNHDAMYWYRQDPGQGLRLIYYSQIVNDFQKGDIAEGYSVSREKKESFPLTVTSAQKNPTAFYLCASSIGRGLYNEQFFGPGTRLTVL.

This clonotype came up a few times. The chain combines TRBV7-2 with TRBJ1-1; TRBD1 matches 7 bases. There are 15 residues in the CDR3. Per germline, CDR1 SGHTA and CDR2 FQGNSA. V was clipped by 5 bases and J by 7 bases; unmatched bases: 13. The CDR3 DNA follows: TGTGCCAGCAGCATCCGACCAGACAGGGTCCATGAAGCTTTCTTT. Its protein is CASSIRPDRVHEAFF.

The CDR3 DNA sequence: TGCAGTGCTAGGGGGTACCCTAATCAGCCCCAGCATTTT. Protein sequence: CSARGYPNQPQHF. This chain joins TRBV20-1 and TRBJ1-5, with D unresolved. V lost 3 bases to trimming and J lost 4 bases, with 10 bases between them. The CDR3 is 13 residues long. Germline CDR1 is DFQATT and CDR2 is SNEGSKA (reference sequence).

This clonotype was picked up a small number of times. The rearrangement joins TRBV5-1 to TRBJ1-2; 12 bases match TRBD1. V gave up 4 bases and J gave up 4 bases; unmatched junction bases: 5. There are 15 residues in the CDR3. Germline V lookup: CDR1 SGHRS, CDR2 YFSETQ. This CDR3 reads CASSTGDRGPYGYTF. CDR3 DNA sequence: TGCGCCAGCAGCACCGGGGACAGGGGGCCCTATGGCTACACCTTC.

The rearrangement uses TRBV20-1 and TRBJ2-7, with D unresolved. Germline V gives CDR1 DFQATT, CDR2 SNEGSKA (reference sequence). V lost 0 bases, J lost 3 bases, and 15 bases lay in between. The CDR3 runs 15 residues. In DNA, the CDR3 is TGCAGTGCTAGAGATAGGGTAAAGGGTTACTACGAGCAGTACTTC. It codes for CSARDRVKGYYEQYF.

The V call is TRBV20-1, the J call TRBJ1-1, with D perhaps matching TRBD1 (5 bases). V lost 5 bases to trimming and J lost 4 bases, with 14 bases between them. From germline, CDR1 is DFQATT and CDR2 SNEGSKA (reference sequence). The CDR3 runs 13 residues. The CDR3 DNA reads as TGCAGTGCTCGAATGACAGACGGCACTGAAGCTTTCTTT. It specifies CSARMTDGTEAFF.

This chain links TRBV6-6 with TRBJ2-7; D is unresolved. The CDR3 has 15 amino acids. V lost 4 bases and J 4 bases, leaving 17 bases between the germline ends. Germline V gives CDR1 MNHNY, CDR2 SVGAGI (reference sequence). DNA for the CDR3: TGTGCCAGCAGTTTGAGGAACTCTGGTGGGTACGAGCAGTACTTC. This sequence encodes CASSLRNSGGYEQYF.

The chain has TRBV4-3 and TRBJ1-1; the D is unclear. Germline-derived CDR1 and CDR2 are LGHNA and YSLEER. V was trimmed by 4 bases and J by 12 bases, leaving 18 bases between them. CDR3 size: 13 residues. CDR3 sequence: CASSPAEESGTFF. CDR3 in DNA: TGCGCCAGCAGCCCTGCGGAGGAATCTGGAACTTTCTTT.

This chain connects TRBV20-1 to TRBJ1-1; a possible D gene is TRBD1 (5 bases). CDR1 is DFQATT, CDR2 SNEGSKA, per germline (reference sequence). The CDR3 runs to 13 residues. Between the trimmed V and J ends, which lost 8 bases and 4 bases, there was a span of 17 bases. This CDR3 reads CSTARDLGTEAFF. The DNA for the CDR3 is TGCAGTACCGCCCGGGACTTAGGCACTGAAGCTTTCTTT.

This clonotype was seen a few times. V usage is TRBV4-3 and J usage is TRBJ1-5; weak D call: TRBD1 (5 bases). The CDR3 is made up of 16 amino acids. Germline V CDR1 and CDR2: LGHNA, YSLEER. V gave up 0 bases and J gave up 6 bases, with 15 bases separating them. DNA for the CDR3: TGCGCCAGCAGCCAAGATTGGGGGGGACTGGGTCAGCCCCAGCATTTT. Translation gives CASSQDWGGLGQPQHF.

This clonotype was counted between two and nine times. This chain joins TRBV4-2 and TRBJ1-1, with a tentative D call TRBD1 (6 bases). Trimming cost V 4 bases and J 4 bases, with 13 bases left between them. Germline lookup yields CDR1 LGHNA and CDR2 YNFKEQ. The CDR3 extends over 14 amino acids. DNA for the CDR3: TGTGCCAGCAGCCCCAGGAGGGGGGGCACTGAAGCTTTCTTT. Encoded protein: CASSPRRGGTEAFF.

Only one count was recorded for this clonotype. The chain has TRBV5-6 and TRBJ1-1, with 10 bases lining up with TRBD1. Per germline, CDR1 SGHDT and CDR2 YYEEEE. V gave up 4 bases and J gave up 3 bases; unmatched junction bases: 6. This CDR3 region has 15 residues. The CDR3 DNA reads TGTGCCAGCAGCCAAATTGGACAGGGGGACACTGAAGCTTTCTTT. This translates into CASSQIGQGDTEAFF.

This clonotype was detected only a few times. V and J are TRBV4-3 and TRBJ1-2; D is uncertain. V dropped 1 base and J dropped 0 bases, with 9 bases sitting between them. This CDR3 has 15 residues. Per the germline V gene, CDR1 is LGHNA and CDR2 is YSLEER. CDR3 coding DNA: TGCGCCAGCAGCCAAGCCGGGCTTACTAACTATGGCTACACCTTC. It is translated as CASSQAGLTNYGYTF.